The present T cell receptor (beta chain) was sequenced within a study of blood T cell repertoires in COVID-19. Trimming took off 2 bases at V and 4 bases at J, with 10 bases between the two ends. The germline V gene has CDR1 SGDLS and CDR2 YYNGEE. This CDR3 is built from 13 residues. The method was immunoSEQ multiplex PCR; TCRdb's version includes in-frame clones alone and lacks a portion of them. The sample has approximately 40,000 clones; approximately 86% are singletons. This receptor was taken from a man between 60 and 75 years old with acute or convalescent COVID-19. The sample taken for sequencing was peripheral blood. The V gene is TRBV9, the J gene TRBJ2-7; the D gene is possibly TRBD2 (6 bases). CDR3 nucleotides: TGTGCCAGCAGCGTGAATAGCGGTTACGAGCAGTACTTC. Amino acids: CASSVNSGYEQYF.